The 14 T cell receptor beta chains below were found in one sample sequenced in a study of CD4 and CD8 cells across lung adenocarcinoma regions. MiXCR, run by TCRdb on the PCR reads, gives a single entry per CDR3 protein. The sample includes some 10,000 distinct CDR3 sequences, under 50% of them seen just once. Specimen: CD8+ T cells from the margin of a lung tumor. Receptor source: a male donor with lung adenocarcinoma. The CD4 and CD8 labels of this study may be unreliable.

The chain uses TRBV20-1 and TRBJ2-4; a possible D gene is TRBD2 (5 bases). Germline assignment: CDR1 DFQATT and CDR2 SNEGSKA (reference sequence). Trimming removed 3 bases from V and 8 bases from J, with 17 bases in between. The CDR3 is 14 amino acids. The CDR3 sequence: CSARNRAHGDIQYF. CDR3 DNA sequence: TGCAGTGCTAGGAACCGGGCCCACGGGGACATTCAGTACTTC.

The chain is built from TRBV3-1 and TRBJ2-1, with D possibly being TRBD1 or TRBD2 (5 bases each). The J call is doubtful: the DNA matches TRBJ2-5 better. Germline V gene lookup returns CDR1 LGHDT and CDR2 YNNKEL (reference sequence). The CDR3 has 15 amino acids. In nucleotides, the CDR3 is TGTGCCAGCAGCCCAACCAGGGACGGTTTAGAGACCCAGTACTTC. Protein product: CASSPTRDGLETQYF.

The chain is built from TRBV6-2 or TRBV6-3 and TRBJ2-4, with D maybe TRBD2 (5 bases). The CDR3 length is 16 residues. The germline V and J ends were trimmed by 4 bases and 0 bases, with 13 bases remaining between them. Germline loops: CDR1 MNHEY, CDR2 SVGEGT. The CDR3 is CASSSLAYLAKNIQYF. CDR3 DNA sequence: TGTGCCAGCAGTTCGCTAGCCTACCTAGCCAAAAACATTCAGTACTTC.

By share of the sample, this clonotype is medium-sized (0.01 to 0.1%). The rearrangement joins TRBV27 to TRBJ2-1; TRBD2 matches 7 bases. Germline values: CDR1 MNHEY, CDR2 SMNVEV (reference sequence). There are 14 residues in the CDR3. Unmatched junction bases numbered 4, after V lost 1 base and J lost 7 bases. CDR3 in amino acids: CASSLLGEGNEQFF. The CDR3 DNA sequence: TGTGCCAGCAGTTTATTAGGGGAGGGGAATGAGCAGTTCTTC.

This chain links TRBV6-1 with TRBJ2-5; D is possibly TRBD2 (6 bases). Germline loops: CDR1 MNHNS, CDR2 SASEGT. This CDR3 has 16 amino acids. With 2 bases removed from V and 1 base from J, the gap between germline ends came to 14 bases. The CDR3 DNA reads TGTGCCAGCAGTGAATCCCCAGCCGGGGGCCAAGAGACCCAGTACTTC. Its translation is CASSESPAGGQETQYF.

V gene TRBV12-3 or TRBV12-4 combines with J gene TRBJ2-5; unclear D gene. V was shortened by 9 bases and J by 11 bases, with 25 bases between the two germline ends. The CDR3 is 14 residues long. CDR3 DNA: TGTGCCAGTAGGACCGCTGCCTCCTACAATGAGCAGTACTTC. It translates to CASRTAASYNEQYF.

This clonotype is large within its sample. The gene calls are TRBV6-5 and TRBJ2-2; D unclear. The V end was cut by 5 bases, the J end by 6 bases, with 19 bases between. The germline V gene encodes CDR1 MNHEY and CDR2 SVGAGI. CDR3 length: 16 amino acids. This chain's CDR3 is CASSTQAGSRPGELFF. The CDR3, as DNA: TGTGCCAGCAGTACCCAAGCTGGGTCGCGTCCCGGGGAGCTGTTTTTT.

This clonotype ranks as medium-sized. The chain uses TRBV10-1 and TRBJ2-3; 8 bases fit TRBD2. The junction had 4 bases not matched to a gene; V was cut back by 6 bases and J by 5 bases. Germline CDR1 WNHNN, CDR2 SYGVQD (reference sequence). The CDR3 has 13 amino acids. The DNA for the CDR3 is TGCGCCAGCAGCCGGGAGGGCCTAGATACGCAGTATTTT. Translated: CASSREGLDTQYF.

In regard to this clonotype: The junction differs from germline at one of its ends, possibly a read error. The V call is TRBV25-1, the J call TRBJ2-5; D is undetermined. Per germline, CDR1 MGHDK and CDR2 SYGVNS. The CDR3 is 13 amino acids. The CDR3 is CASSESQEDTQYF. The DNA for the CDR3 is TGTGCCAGCAGTGAATCCCAAGAGGATACCCAGTACTTT. The entire variable domain, with the rest obtained from reference TRBV25-1 and TRBJ2-5, is as follows: EADIYQTPRYLVIGTGKKITLECSQTMGHDKMYWYQQDPGMELHLIHYSYGVNSTEKGDLSSESTVSRIRTEHFPLTLESARPSHTSQYLCASSESQEDTQYFGPGTRLLVL.

The chain employs TRBV6-1 and TRBJ2-2; no firm D call. This CDR3 region has 16 residues. Germline CDR1 is MNHNS and CDR2 is SASEGT. The V end was cut by 2 bases, the J end by 0 bases, with 10 bases between. The CDR3 DNA sequence: TGTGCCAGCAGTGAAAGGCCAGCTGCGAACACCGGGGAGCTGTTTTTT. It specifies CASSERPAANTGELFF.

This clonotype was detected ten times or more. The chain has TRBV6-1 and TRBJ2-1; D is possibly TRBD2 (6 bases). The germline V and J ends were trimmed by 7 bases and 0 bases, with 13 bases remaining between them. The CDR3 runs 15 residues. The germline CDR1 and CDR2 sequences are MNHNS and SASEGT. The CDR3 is CASTLGAGSYNEQFF. The CDR3 DNA reads TGTGCCAGCACCCTAGGAGCGGGCTCCTACAATGAGCAGTTCTTC.

This clonotype was seen a handful of times. This chain connects TRBV6-2 or TRBV6-3 to TRBJ2-5, with 7 bases identical to TRBD2. The DNA end lines up better with TRBJ2-7; the J call may be wrong. This CDR3 is built from 15 residues. Germline lookup yields CDR1 MNHEY and CDR2 SVGEGT. The CDR3 sequence is CASSGGLVFTYEQYF. Here the CDR3 DNA reads TGTGCCAGCAGTGGAGGACTAGTCTTCACCTACGAGCAGTACTTC.

The rearrangement links TRBV11-2 to TRBJ2-1; maybe TRBD2 (5 bases). The last part of the DNA fits TRBJ2-5 better; the J call may be wrong. CDR3 length equals 13 residues. Germline V gene sequence: CDR1 SGHAT, CDR2 FQNNGV. The CDR3 DNA follows: TGTGCCAGCAGCTTTGATCCGGGGGAGACCCAGTACTTC. It yields the protein CASSFDPGETQYF.

The chain employs TRBV29-1 and TRBJ2-2; 7 nucleotides match TRBD1. Germline CDR1 is SQVTM and CDR2 is ANQGSEA. The CDR3 covers 12 residues. After removal of 6 bases from V and 5 bases from J, the junction contained 3 bases not matched to a gene. Written as DNA, the CDR3 is TGCAGCGTCGTACAGGGGACCGGGGAGCTGTTTTTT. This encodes CSVVQGTGELFF.